This TCR beta chain was sequenced for a study of T-cell reconstitution after alpha-beta-depleted transplantation in children. Study conclusions and caveats: Diversity of TCRbeta at day 60 was high in some patients, arising from surviving recipient T cells and thymic progenitors.

Using unique molecular identifiers, the investigators prepared the TCRbeta library. One entry per CDR3 protein results from TCRdb running MiXCR on the PCR reads. The table lists 700,000 to 950,000 distinct CDR3 sequences, roughly 16% of them singletons. CDR1 and CDR2 from the germline V gene are DFQATT and SNEGSKA (reference sequence). V shed 5 bases, J shed 4 bases, and the junction held 9 bases outside the gene matches. The CDR3 is made up of 14 amino acids. Comments on this clonotype: Antigen: not known.

This material consisted of PBMCs, mostly from graft donor cells, taken 360 days after TCRalphabeta/CD19-depleted stem cell transplant. This TCR came from a male patient between 5 and 17 years old who had a stem cell transplant for acute lymphoblastic leukemia, so the T cells may come from the graft donor. The chain employs TRBV20-1 and TRBJ2-3; 7 nucleotides align to TRBD1. The CDR3 loop is CSASRQGRADTQYF. The DNA for the CDR3 is TGCAGTGCTTCCCGACAGGGAAGGGCAGATACGCAGTATTTT.